This T cell receptor (beta chain) was retrieved from a study of CD8+ T cells in alopecia areata. V dropped 4 bases and J dropped 6 bases, with 6 bases sitting between them. Germline lookup yields CDR1 MNHEY and CDR2 SVGAGI. The CDR3 is 12 residues long. RNA extraction was followed by reverse transcription into cDNA, which acted as the sequencing template. Sequencing used immunoSEQ multiplex PCR; TCRdb keeps in-frame clones, though not all of them. The sample consists of around 110,000 clones, roughly three fifths of them appearing once. Treatment indicated: oral pan-JAK inhibitor, 5-10 mg twice daily. Specimens obtained from alopecia areata patients comprised lesional scalp punch biopsies and peripheral blood.

This TCR was sampled from a human donor with alopecia areata. J is TRBJ2-2 and V is TRBV6-5, with D hard to call. The sample was CD8+ T cells sorted from blood, taken at week 24, from a patient treated with tofacitinib. The CDR3 DNA is TGTGCCAGCAGTTTCACATCCGGGGAGCTGTTTTTT. Amino acids: CASSFTSGELFF.